This passage covers 27 T cell receptor beta chains from one sample sequenced in a study of T cell responses to AZD1222 COVID-19 vaccine. Profiling relied on immunoSEQ multiplex PCR, and the TCRdb table lists in-frame clones only, not all of them. The sample has under 150,000 clones, roughly nine tenths seen once. The material was peripheral blood, obtained 28 days after the second AZD1222 dose. Every receptor here comes from an adult who received the AZD1222 COVID-19 vaccine.

The rearrangement joins TRBV28 to TRBJ2-2; 7 bases map to TRBD1. Germline values: CDR1 MDHEN, CDR2 SYDVKM. The CDR3 length is 15 residues. With V trimmed by 6 bases and J by 3 bases, 7 bases remained unmatched. The CDR3 DNA sequence: TGTGCCAGCAGCTACAGGGGAGCGGACACCGGGGAGCTGTTTTTT. Protein sequence: CASSYRGADTGELFF.

The chain has TRBV5-5 and TRBJ2-6; 9 bases map to TRBD1. The germline gives CDR1 SGHKS, CDR2 YYEKEE (reference sequence). The CDR3 consists of 16 residues. J lost 4 bases, V lost 4 bases, and 6 bases had no gene match. The CDR3 DNA is TGTGCCAGCAGCCCCACAGGGGGCTTGGGGGCCAACGTCCTGACTTTC. Its protein is CASSPTGGLGANVLTF.

This rearrangement joins TRBV18 to TRBJ2-5, with D possibly matching TRBD2 (6 bases). From germline, CDR1 is KGHSH and CDR2 LQKENI. Trimming left V 3 bases short and J 9 bases short, with 8 bases between. The CDR3 has 11 amino acids. The DNA of the CDR3 is TGTGCCAGCTCACCGGGGGAGGCCCAGTACTTC. It is translated as CASSPGEAQYF.

This chain connects TRBV27 to TRBJ1-2; D remains ambiguous. Trimming removed 2 bases from V and 4 bases from J, with 11 bases in between. Germline values: CDR1 MNHEY, CDR2 SMNVEV (reference sequence). The CDR3 runs to 14 residues. Here the CDR3 DNA reads TGTGCCAGCAGTTTACGCCCTTTTGTCTATGGCTACACCTTC. Translated: CASSLRPFVYGYTF.

The chain couples TRBV6-6 to TRBJ2-1, with 7 bases lining up with TRBD2. Germline CDR1 MNHNY, CDR2 SVGAGI (reference sequence). With V trimmed by 5 bases and J by 0 bases, 7 bases remained unmatched. The CDR3 runs 16 residues. The chain's CDR3 is CASSPWPSGSYNEQFF. The CDR3 nucleotides read TGTGCCAGCAGTCCTTGGCCTAGCGGCTCCTACAATGAGCAGTTCTTC.

This clone has just one count. This chain uses TRBV4-2 with TRBJ2-5; 10 nucleotides agree with TRBD2. The CDR3 extends over 15 amino acids. V dropped 4 bases and J dropped 6; count of bases not matched to a gene: 8. Germline V gives CDR1 LGHNA, CDR2 YNFKEQ. The CDR3 DNA follows: TGTGCCAGCAGCCCAGGTAGTACTAGCGGGAAGACCCAGTACTTC. Encoded protein: CASSPGSTSGKTQYF.

V usage is TRBV4-2 and J usage is TRBJ2-7, with TRBD1 matching over 7 bases. Looked up from germline, CDR1 is LGHNA and CDR2 is YNFKEQ. This CDR3 has 16 amino acids. The J segment lost 3 bases and the V segment lost 0 bases, leaving 8 bases of the junction unmatched. CDR3 sequence reads: CASSQDPGTASYEQYF. The DNA of the CDR3 is TGTGCCAGCAGCCAAGATCCCGGGACAGCGAGCTACGAGCAGTACTTC.

The CDR3 protein is CASSDRGYGYTF. In nucleotides, the CDR3 is TGTGCCAGCAGTGACAGGGGTTATGGCTACACCTTC. The V and J genes are TRBV2 and TRBJ1-2; tentative D call: TRBD1 (6 bases). Germline V gives CDR1 SNHLY, CDR2 FYNNEI. The CDR3 length is 12 residues. Trimming took off 3 bases at V and 5 bases at J, with 7 bases between the two ends.

V is TRBV28 and J is TRBJ2-1, with D possibly TRBD2 on 5 matching bases. Germline lookup yields CDR1 MDHEN and CDR2 SYDVKM. The CDR3 sequence is 15 residues long. Trimming took off 5 bases at V and 8 bases at J, with 19 bases between the two ends. The CDR3 DNA reads as TGTGCCAGCAGTCCTGGTCACGGGGTTATTGATGAGCAGTTCTTC. This sequence encodes CASSPGHGVIDEQFF.

This chain joins TRBV5-1 and TRBJ1-2, with 9 bases lining up with TRBD1. Germline lookup yields CDR1 SGHRS and CDR2 YFSETQ. The length of the CDR3 is 15 residues. V shed 0 bases and J 7 bases; nucleotides not matched to a gene: 7. CDR3 protein: CASSLGDRAARGYTF. The CDR3 nucleotides read TGCGCCAGCAGCTTGGGGGACAGGGCCGCACGTGGCTACACCTTC.

The V and J genes are TRBV9 and TRBJ1-4, with D possibly TRBD1 on 6 matching bases. Trimming took 4 bases from V and 7 from J, leaving 14 bases between them. The germline CDR1 and CDR2 sequences are SGDLS and YYNGEE. The CDR3 spans 14 residues. The CDR3 nucleotides read TGTGCCAGCAGCCCCGGGGGGCCGGCTGAAAAACTGTTTTTT. Translating gives CASSPGGPAEKLFF.

This clone occurred once. The V call is TRBV18, the J call TRBJ2-5; TRBD2 aligns across 7 bases. The junction had 8 bases not matched to a gene; V was cut back by 6 bases and J by 4 bases. CDR3 length: 14 amino acids. Germline V lookup: CDR1 KGHSH, CDR2 LQKENI. The DNA of the CDR3 is TGTGCCAGCTCCCAGGCGGGGGTCGGAGAGACCCAGTACTTC. This encodes CASSQAGVGETQYF.

The V call is TRBV27, the J call TRBJ2-5; no clear D. V lost 5 bases, J lost 2 bases, and 15 bases lay in between. Germline values: CDR1 MNHEY, CDR2 SMNVEV (reference sequence). The CDR3 spans 15 residues. CDR3 protein: CASSRSGRPQETQYF. Here the CDR3 DNA reads TGTGCCAGCAGTCGTTCCGGGCGCCCTCAAGAGACCCAGTACTTC.

V gene TRBV12-3 or TRBV12-4 combines with J gene TRBJ2-1; 8 bases match TRBD2. Germline trimming cut 7 bases from V and 9 bases from J; bases unmatched to any gene: 5. This CDR3 has 12 amino acids. CDR3 nucleotides: TGTGCCAGCAAGGGACTAGTGCCTGAGCAGTTCTTC. Translated, it gives CASKGLVPEQFF.

The V gene is TRBV2, the J gene TRBJ2-1; 11 bases agree with TRBD2. The CDR3 spans 15 residues. V lost 3 bases to trimming and J lost 9 bases; unmatched junction nucleotides: 7. Looked up from germline, CDR1 is SNHLY and CDR2 is FYNNEI. For the CDR3, the DNA is TGTGCCAGCAGTGAGGGACTAGCGGTATGGGGTGAGCAGTTCTTC. Translating gives CASSEGLAVWGEQFF. The complete variable domain, with remaining parts taken from reference TRBV2 and TRBJ2-1, reads EPEVTQTPSHQVTQMGQEVILRCVPISNHLYFYWYRQILGQKVEFLVSFYNNEISEKSEIFDDQFSVERPDGSNFTLKIRSTKLEDSAMYFCASSEGLAVWGEQFFGPGTRLTVL.

The chain is built from TRBV2 and TRBJ2-5; no definite D call. The germline V gene encodes CDR1 SNHLY and CDR2 FYNNEI. Trimming removed 4 bases at V and 4 bases at J, with 4 bases between. The CDR3 is 11 residues long. CDR3 loop: CASSVVETQYF. As DNA, the CDR3 is TGTGCCAGCAGTGTGGTAGAGACCCAGTACTTC.

The chain is built from TRBV14 and TRBJ1-3, with unresolved D. The CDR3 consists of 17 residues. V lost 1 base and J 4 bases, leaving 17 bases between the germline ends. The germline gives CDR1 SGHDN, CDR2 FVKESK. CDR3 loop: CASSQAGHSASGNTIYF. In DNA form, the CDR3 reads TGTGCCAGCAGCCAAGCCGGGCACAGCGCATCCGGAAACACCATATATTTT.

The chain employs TRBV6-5 and TRBJ1-1; 7 bases line up with TRBD1. Looked up from germline, CDR1 is MNHEY and CDR2 is SVGAGI. The CDR3 has 14 amino acids. V lost 5 bases and J lost 6; bases outside the gene matches: 9. For the CDR3, the DNA is TGTGCCAGCAGTCCCGACAGGGTAGTGTCTGAAGCTTTCTTT. Its translation is CASSPDRVVSEAFF.

The rearrangement joins TRBV5-1 to TRBJ2-5; tentative D call: TRBD1 (6 bases). The V gene lost 4 bases and the J gene lost 2 bases, with 9 bases spanning the gap. Germline loops: CDR1 SGHRS, CDR2 YFSETQ. The CDR3 sequence is 13 residues long. DNA of the CDR3: TGCGCCAGCAGCGAACAGGGTCAAGAGACCCAGTACTTC. It yields the protein CASSEQGQETQYF.

The rearrangement joins TRBV19 to TRBJ2-2, with TRBD2 as a possible D gene (6 bases). Trimming took off 4 bases at V and 6 bases at J, with 15 bases between the two ends. The V gene's germline CDR1 is LNHDA and CDR2 SQIVND (reference sequence). The CDR3 runs to 15 residues. CDR3 sequence (DNA): TGTGCCAGTAGTACAGGAGGGTATGGAGCCGGGGAGCTGTTTTTT. It codes for CASSTGGYGAGELFF. The entire variable domain, with the rest obtained from reference TRBV19 and TRBJ2-2, is as follows: DGGITQSPKYLFRKEGQNVTLSCEQNLNHDAMYWYRQDPGQGLRLIYYSQIVNDFQKGDIAEGYSVSREKKESFPLTVTSAQKNPTAFYLCASSTGGYGAGELFFGEGSRLTVL.

This chain links TRBV30 with TRBJ2-7; the D gene is possibly TRBD1 (6 bases). This CDR3 has 16 residues. V dropped 2 bases and J dropped 0 bases, with 17 bases sitting between them. CDR1 GTSNPN and CDR2 SVGIG come from the germline V gene (reference sequence). In DNA, the CDR3 is TGTGCCTGGAGTAAATGGCGGGCAGGGGTCTCCTACGAGCAGTACTTC. Encoded protein: CAWSKWRAGVSYEQYF.

This clone is a singleton in its sample. The chain recombines TRBV28 with TRBJ2-3; D unresolved. V lost 2 bases and J lost 5, with 11 bases in between. The CDR3 sequence is 14 residues long. Germline V gene data show CDR1 as MDHEN and CDR2 as SYDVKM. The CDR3 protein is CASSLRVSKDTQYF. As DNA, the CDR3 is TGTGCCAGCAGTTTAAGGGTGTCGAAAGATACGCAGTATTTT.

The chain couples TRBV6-6 to TRBJ1-5, with D unclear. There are 16 residues in the CDR3. The V gene lost 6 bases and the J gene lost 6 bases, with 21 bases spanning the gap. The V gene's germline CDR1 is MNHNY and CDR2 SVGAGI (reference sequence). The CDR3 is CASRNGQLEVGQPQHF. The CDR3 DNA is TGTGCCAGCAGGAATGGGCAGCTGGAGGTAGGTCAGCCCCAGCATTTT.

This chain links TRBV6-5 with TRBJ1-2; TRBD1 is a possible D gene (6 bases). The CDR3 loop spans 14 amino acids. V lost 4 bases to trimming and J lost 7 bases, with 16 bases between them. Germline loops: CDR1 MNHEY, CDR2 SVGAGI. DNA for the CDR3: TGTGCCAGCAGTTCGGGAACAGGGACACGTGGCTACACCTTC. Its protein is CASSSGTGTRGYTF.

A note on this clone: The DNA is omitted, as the CDR3 cannot be located on it reliably, and the CDR3 follows TCRdb's listing. CDR3 sequence reads: CASSFWRGYSGNTIYF. The chain is built from TRBV28 and TRBJ1-3. Per the germline V gene, CDR1 is MDHEN and CDR2 is SYDVKM. The CDR3 spans 16 amino acids, including both terminal residues.

The gene calls are TRBV9 and TRBJ1-4; D is perhaps TRBD1 (6 bases). The CDR3 is made up of 12 amino acids. Germline V gene sequence: CDR1 SGDLS, CDR2 YYNGEE. Deletions cut 0 bases from V and 10 bases from J, with 7 bases between. CDR3 DNA sequence: TGTGCCAGCAGCGTAGAAGGGGGAAAACTGTTTTTT. Its protein is CASSVEGGKLFF.

The genes are TRBV4-1 and TRBJ1-5; no clear D gene. Between the trimmed V and J ends, which lost 3 bases and 2 bases, there was a span of 17 bases. The CDR3 runs to 17 residues. The germline V gene encodes CDR1 MGHRA and CDR2 YSYEKL. The CDR3 DNA reads TGCGCCAGCAGCCACTTAAAAGTAAGAGGCCGCAATCAGCCCCAGCATTTT. As protein: CASSHLKVRGRNQPQHF.